This T cell receptor beta chain was identified in a study of cytomegalovirus exposure and HLA in healthy donors (dated by TCRdb to the late 2010s). Concerning the study at large: A later analysis indicated that the roughly 130 validation repertoires were generated on the platform also employed for the 720 or so repertoires of the first cohort. The study was designed to test whether signatures of past pathogen exposure could be identified by cataloging public T cell receptors. A separate validation cohort of roughly 120 different subjects was used in addition to the approximately 670-subject first cohort. To predict cytomegalovirus infection status, the study combined high-throughput TCR immunosequencing, statistical association of individual TCRs with disease status, and machine learning. General study outcomes and caveats: The validation cohort had no HLA typing available for a later analysis, so co-occurrence within that cohort was assessed over all 120 or so repertoires. The classifier was reported to diagnose cytomegalovirus status with high specificity and sensitivity in both the original cohort and the validation cohort. A few of the identified cytomegalovirus-associated TCR beta chains were confirmed in vitro to be specific for cytomegalovirus antigens. Most TCR sequences were observed very rarely across donors, whereas some public TCRs were present in many individuals. Of the cluster scores, roughly 95% were above 0 in a later analysis, which found that TCRs clustered in the first cohort also tended to co-occur in the approximately 110 validation repertoires. A total of some 180 TCR beta chains were listed by the study as associated with cytomegalovirus. According to the authors, the approach could potentially be generalized to other disease states and immunological phenotypes.

This clone was seen a few times. The specificity of this receptor is unknown. It has no much larger one-base neighbor in the sample; base qualities were not kept. Library preparation employed the immunoSEQ multiplex PCR assay. As for the authors' bioinformatics: To diagnose cytomegalovirus status from the catalog of TCR beta chain sequences, a statistical classification framework was built. This immuneACCESS table, as held by TCRdb, lists in-frame sequences with V and J called but not all clones. Of the missing ones, under half trace to an unresolved V gene in checked studies; the others have no known cause. That table supplies the V and J calls and clone size; D and trimming were determined from the DNA. In this sample the table shows 250,000 to 300,000 clones, around 87% of which occur a single time. The ten top clones hold more than 0.35% of the sample. Per the germline V gene, MGHRA is the CDR1 and YSYEKL is the CDR2. From the cysteine through the phenylalanine, the CDR3 covers 15 amino acids. The only DNA kept is the CDR3, 45 bases in frame from the first base. Trimming leaves V shorter by 5 bases and J shorter by 7 bases, with the junction holding 7 bases beyond the gene matches.

Separate from the approximately 700-subject first cohort, the validation cohort of about 130 subjects was the group to which the donors belonged. Rearrangement joined TRBV4-1 to TRBJ1-6, with TRBD1 identical over 8 junction bases. The sequenced sample was PBMCs. The TCR was taken from a woman aged 18-29 years in good health and CMV-seronegative. At the DNA level, the sequence is TGCGCCAGCAGCGAAAGGACAGGGTCCAATTCACCCCTCCACTTT. It translates to CASSERTGSNSPLHF.